The 16 T cell receptor beta chains below all came from one sample that was sequenced in a study of blood T cell repertoires in COVID-19. Some clones are missing from TCRdb's copy, which holds only in-frame ones; the method was immunoSEQ multiplex PCR. The sample records around 300,000 clones, roughly 86% being singletons. What was sequenced was PBMCs or T cells enriched from blood (not recorded which). These receptors all stem from a woman between 18 and 30 years old who had recovered from COVID-19.

CDR3 sequence (DNA): TGTGCCAGCAGCTCTAGTGTGAGGAAGAGGGCTTTCTTT. It is translated as CASSSSVRKRAFF. The gene calls are TRBV7-6 and TRBJ1-1, with D uncertain. This CDR3 has 13 residues. Deletions cut 4 bases from V and 11 bases from J, with 17 bases between. In germline, CDR1 is SGHVS, CDR2 FNYEAQ.

This clone occurred a few times. This rearrangement joins TRBV7-2 to TRBJ2-1; 10 bases agree with TRBD1. Germline V gene data show CDR1 as SGHTA and CDR2 as FQGNSA. Trimming at V came to 3 bases and at J to 7 bases, leaving 9 bases not matched to a gene. This CDR3 spans 16 amino acids. For the CDR3, the DNA is TGTGCCAGCAGCTTTGCCGGGACAGGGGTAAATAATGAGCAGTTCTTC. Translating it yields CASSFAGTGVNNEQFF.

The chain recombines TRBV7-2 with TRBJ2-7, with 9 bases matching TRBD2. There are 15 residues in the CDR3. CDR1 and CDR2 (germline): SGHTA, FQGNSA. Trimming cost V 2 bases and J 2 bases; bases outside gene matches: 4. The CDR3: CASSLPSGAAYEQYF. DNA for the CDR3: TGTGCCAGCAGCTTACCTAGCGGGGCCGCCTACGAGCAGTACTTC.

This clone has just one count. V gene TRBV18 combines with J gene TRBJ2-1, with 10 bases that match TRBD1. V lost 0 bases to trimming and J lost 10 bases; unmatched junction nucleotides: 3. The CDR3 covers 14 residues. The V gene's germline CDR1 is KGHSH and CDR2 LQKENI. The DNA for the CDR3 is TGTGCCAGCTCACCACCGGGACAGGGGTTAGAGCAGTTCTTC. Translating gives CASSPPGQGLEQFF.

This chain uses TRBV4-1 with TRBJ2-5, with D perhaps matching TRBD2 (6 bases). V lost 1 base to trimming and J lost 5 bases, with 20 bases between them. Germline V gene lookup returns CDR1 MGHRA and CDR2 YSYEKL. The CDR3 length is 17 residues. The CDR3 coding sequence is TGCGCCAGCAGCCAAGGTCCTAGCGAACTATGGGGGGAGACCCAGTACTTC. This sequence encodes CASSQGPSELWGETQYF.

As DNA, the CDR3 is TGCGCCAGCAGCCAAGCCGGGATTCTATACGAGCAGTACTTC. This translates into CASSQAGILYEQYF. The chain employs TRBV4-1 and TRBJ2-7; possible D gene TRBD2, 5 bases. The CDR3 is 14 residues long. Trimming pared 1 base from V and 4 bases from J, leaving 11 bases between. CDR1 is MGHRA, CDR2 YSYEKL, per germline.

This chain links TRBV5-1 with TRBJ1-2; D perhaps matches TRBD1 (6 bases). Germline lookup yields CDR1 SGHRS and CDR2 YFSETQ. The CDR3 extends over 14 amino acids. V lost 0 bases and J 4 bases, leaving 10 bases between the germline ends. The CDR3 DNA reads TGCGCCAGCAGCTTGGAACAGGGTGGCTATGGCTACACCTTC. Translated, it gives CASSLEQGGYGYTF.

The chain joins TRBV18 to TRBJ1-4; no definite D call. V dropped 1 base and J dropped 0 bases, with 9 bases sitting between them. CDR3 size: 16 residues. Germline V gives CDR1 KGHSH, CDR2 LQKENI. CDR3 sequence: CASSPRVGTTNEKLFF. For the CDR3, the DNA is TGTGCCAGCTCACCACGGGTCGGGACAACTAATGAAAAACTGTTTTTT.

This chain links TRBV7-8 with TRBJ2-7; maybe TRBD2 (5 bases). This CDR3 region has 13 residues. Trimming removed 3 bases at V and 7 bases at J, with 13 bases between. CDR1 SGHVS and CDR2 FQNEAQ come from the germline V gene. DNA of the CDR3: TGTGCCAGCAGCTTTGGGCCAACGGGGGAGCAGTACTTC. Protein: CASSFGPTGEQYF. The whole variable domain, filled in from reference TRBV7-8 and TRBJ2-7, reads GAGVSQSPRYKVAKRGQDVALRCDPISGHVSLFWYQQALGQGPEFLTYFQNEAQLDKSGLPSDRFFAERPEGSVSTLKIQRTQQEDSAVYLCASSFGPTGEQYFGPGTRLTVT.

The chain uses TRBV19 and TRBJ1-2; D is undetermined. Germline V gene lookup returns CDR1 LNHDA and CDR2 SQIVND (reference sequence). The V end lost 8 bases, the J end lost 5 bases, and 15 bases lay between the germline ends. CDR3 length: 13 amino acids. CDR3 amino acids: CASCRSQSYGYTF. In DNA form, the CDR3 reads TGTGCCAGTTGTAGGAGCCAGAGTTATGGCTACACCTTC.

This clone was observed once. V usage is TRBV9 and J usage is TRBJ2-2; possible D gene TRBD2, 5 bases. The ends were cut back, 1 base at V and 1 base at J, with 29 bases in the middle. The CDR3 loop spans 22 amino acids. CDR1 SGDLS and CDR2 YYNGEE come from the germline V gene. The CDR3 nucleotides are TGTGCCAGCAGCGTATCAATGAGGCCCACCGGATCGGGATGGGTGAACACCGGGGAGCTGTTTTTT. It translates to CASSVSMRPTGSGWVNTGELFF.

This clone is a singleton in its sample. The rearrangement uses TRBV3-1 (or the pseudogene TRBV3-2) and TRBJ2-1, with a weak D call TRBD2 (6 bases). The germline V gene encodes CDR1 LGHDT and CDR2 YNNKEL (reference sequence). V lost 0 bases to trimming and J lost 6 bases, with 12 bases between them. This CDR3 region has 15 residues. CDR3 loop: CASSQEPGEINEQFF. The DNA for the CDR3 is TGTGCCAGCAGCCAAGAACCGGGGGAGATCAATGAGCAGTTCTTC.

The J gene is TRBJ2-5, the V gene TRBV10-3, with 8 bases aligning to TRBD2. This CDR3 has 18 residues. The V segment lost 5 bases and the J segment 4 bases; nucleotides outside the gene matches: 18. Germline loops: CDR1 ENHRY, CDR2 SYGVKD. The CDR3 sequence: CAISFAPVDREGRETQYF. The CDR3 bases are TGTGCCATCAGTTTCGCCCCTGTTGACCGGGAGGGGCGAGAGACCCAGTACTTC.

The chain links TRBV2 to TRBJ2-1; 7 nucleotides match TRBD2. The CDR3 runs to 14 residues. Germline values: CDR1 SNHLY, CDR2 FYNNEI. V dropped 6 bases and J dropped 6; count of bases not matched to a gene: 8. Written as DNA, the CDR3 is TGTGCCAGCAGAGGACTAGTGTCAGCCAATGAGCAGTTCTTC. This sequence encodes CASRGLVSANEQFF. Combining the CDR3 with reference TRBV2 and TRBJ2-1 gives the whole variable domain EPEVTQTPSHQVTQMGQEVILRCVPISNHLYFYWYRQILGQKVEFLVSFYNNEISEKSEIFDDQFSVERPDGSNFTLKIRSTKLEDSAMYFCASRGLVSANEQFFGPGTRLTVL.

The V and J genes are TRBV30 and TRBJ1-2; D remains ambiguous. Per the germline V gene, CDR1 is GTSNPN and CDR2 is SVGIG (reference sequence). V lost 2 bases and J 8 bases, leaving 15 bases between the germline ends. This CDR3 contains 13 residues. CDR3 sequence reads: CAWSTSWREGYTF. The CDR3 bases are TGTGCCTGGAGTACCTCCTGGAGGGAGGGCTACACCTTC.

This clone showed up just once. The chain joins TRBV19 to TRBJ1-3, with D tentatively TRBD1 (6 bases). This CDR3 contains 17 residues. V lost 1 base and J 0 bases, leaving 13 bases between the germline ends. Germline V lookup: CDR1 LNHDA, CDR2 SQIVND (reference sequence). The CDR3 sequence: CASSIVVTGLSGNTIYF. The CDR3 nucleotides are TGTGCCAGTAGTATAGTTGTGACAGGACTCTCTGGAAACACCATATATTTT.